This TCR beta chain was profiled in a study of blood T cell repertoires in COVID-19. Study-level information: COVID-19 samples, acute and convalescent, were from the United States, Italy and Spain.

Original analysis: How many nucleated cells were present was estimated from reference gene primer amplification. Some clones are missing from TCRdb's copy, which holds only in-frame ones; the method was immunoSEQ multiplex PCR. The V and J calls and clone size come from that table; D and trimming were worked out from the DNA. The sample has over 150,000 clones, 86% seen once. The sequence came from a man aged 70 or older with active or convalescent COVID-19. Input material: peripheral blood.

CDR3 sequence (DNA): TGCGCCAGCAGTAGTGGGGCGAAAAATGGCTACACCTTC. It yields the protein CASSSGAKNGYTF. V usage is TRBV10-2 and J usage is TRBJ1-2; D may be TRBD1 (5 bases). The CDR3 consists of 13 residues. Trimming removed 5 bases at V and 6 bases at J, with 13 bases between. The germline CDR1 and CDR2 sequences are WSHSY and SAAADI.